The clone carrying this TCR beta chain was found many times. The antigen is not known. From the germline J gene comes the end of the CDR3, since the read stops 3 residues before it. This record comes from a study of T cell clonality in common variable immunodeficiency. Clones were sequenced by immunoSEQ multiplex PCR, and TCRdb holds only the in-frame ones, with some missing. This sample carries about 81,000 clones, none of them present only once. Study observations and caveats: T cell subpopulation sequencing would be needed to explain CVID clonality. Common variable immunodeficiency TCR beta sequences reportedly had fewer deletions and N-nucleotide insertions.

CDR1 is SGHTA and CDR2 is FQGNSA in the germline V gene. After removal of 5 bases from V and 5 bases from J, the junction contained 2 bases not matched to a gene. This CDR3 spans 13 amino acids. This chain connects TRBV7-2 to TRBJ1-5, with 8 bases fitting TRBD1. The TCR originated in a person aged 18 to 75 in good health. Specimen: peripheral blood mononuclear cells. The CDR3 DNA, read in part, is TGTGCCAGCAGCGTACAGGGGGATCAGCCC. Its translation is CASSVQGDQP. In full, the CDR3 reads CASSVQGDQPQHF.